These 24 T cell receptor beta chains originate from one sample sequenced in a study of cytomegalovirus exposure and HLA in healthy donors. PCR involved 60 Vbeta and 13 Jbeta primers. Sequencing used immunoSEQ multiplex PCR; TCRdb keeps in-frame clones, though not all of them. The repertoire holds 150,000 to 200,000 clones, with about three quarters as singletons. The source material was PBMCs. These TCRs come from a woman in her 30s in good health and CMV-seropositive.

In its sample, this clone was seen a few times. V gene TRBV28 combines with J gene TRBJ2-7; 8 bases fit TRBD1. V shed 6 bases and J 2 bases; nucleotides not matched to a gene: 3. The CDR3 totals 13 residues. CDR1 is MDHEN and CDR2 is SYDVKM in the germline V gene. CDR3 residues: CASRQGATYEQYF. The CDR3 bases are TGTGCCAGCAGGCAGGGGGCCACCTACGAGCAGTACTTC.

This clone was found a few times. The V call is TRBV11-3, the J call TRBJ2-7, with 9 bases matching TRBD2. V lost 6 bases to trimming and J lost 4 bases; unmatched junction nucleotides: 16. Germline V gene sequence: CDR1 SGHNT, CDR2 YENEEA. The CDR3 contains 17 residues. The CDR3 DNA is TGTGCCAGCAGTTCCCCGGGACTAGCTTATCCAGGGTACGAGCAGTACTTC. This gives the protein CASSSPGLAYPGYEQYF.

This chain joins TRBV5-1 and TRBJ2-7; 8 bases align to TRBD1. CDR1 is SGHRS, CDR2 YFSETQ, per germline. The junction had 12 bases not matched to a gene; V was cut back by 4 bases and J by 6 bases. The length of the CDR3 is 15 residues. The CDR3 region is CASSQLGGQGGEQYF. CDR3 DNA sequence: TGCGCCAGCAGCCAACTCGGCGGACAGGGAGGCGAGCAGTACTTC.

The chain links TRBV5-1 to TRBJ2-1, with 10 nucleotides matching TRBD2. The CDR3 sequence is 16 residues long. Germline assignment: CDR1 SGHRS and CDR2 YFSETQ. Trimming took 3 bases from V and 7 from J; bases not matched to a gene: 10. This CDR3 is CASSSRTSGVVNEQFF. The CDR3, as DNA: TGCGCCAGCAGCTCGAGGACTAGCGGTGTAGTGAATGAGCAGTTCTTC. Together with reference TRBV5-1 and TRBJ2-1, the CDR3 gives the full variable domain: KAGVTQTPRYLIKTRGQQVTLSCSPISGHRSVSWYQQTPGQGLQFLFEYFSETQRNKGNFPGRFSGRQFSNSRSEMNVSTLELGDSALYLCASSSRTSGVVNEQFFGPGTRLTVL.

J is TRBJ2-1 and V is TRBV7-8, with 12 bases fitting TRBD2. The germline V gene has CDR1 SGHVS and CDR2 FQNEAQ. The V gene end was trimmed by 5 bases and the J gene end by 4 bases; junction bases not matched to a gene: 18. The CDR3 sequence is 20 residues long. DNA for the CDR3: TGTGCCAGCAGCCCCGCGAGTTCTAGCGGGAGGGGTCGAATGTACAATGAGCAGTTCTTC. It is translated as CASSPASSSGRGRMYNEQFF.

The V call is TRBV9, the J call TRBJ1-2; TRBD1 matches at 12 bases. Looked up from germline, CDR1 is SGDLS and CDR2 is YYNGEE. This CDR3 has 15 amino acids. J lost 4 bases, V lost 3 bases, and 4 bases had no gene match. CDR3 sequence (DNA): TGTGCCAGCAGCGCTGGGACAGGGGGCGGCTATGGCTACACCTTC. Amino acid sequence: CASSAGTGGGYGYTF.

This sequence joins TRBV5-1 and TRBJ1-4, with a tentative D call TRBD1 (6 bases). The CDR3 contains 15 residues. Germline CDR1 SGHRS, CDR2 YFSETQ. The ends were cut back, 4 bases at V and 3 bases at J, with 13 bases in the middle. CDR3 sequence (DNA): TGCGCCAGCAGCCCCCGGACAGCCTCTAATGAAAAACTGTTTTTT. Amino acid sequence: CASSPRTASNEKLFF.

The chain joins TRBV4-1 to TRBJ2-3; D ambiguous. The germline V gene has CDR1 MGHRA and CDR2 YSYEKL. This CDR3 has 15 residues. V was trimmed by 0 bases and J by 4 bases, leaving 11 bases between them. This chain's CDR3 is CASSQEFAVPDTQYF. The CDR3 bases are TGCGCCAGCAGCCAAGAGTTTGCGGTTCCAGATACGCAGTATTTT.

V and J are TRBV7-6 and TRBJ1-2; D gene uncertain. This CDR3 has 12 residues. V gave up 5 bases and J gave up 7 bases, with 11 bases separating them. Looked up from germline, CDR1 is SGHVS and CDR2 is FNYEAQ. Here the CDR3 reads CASSAPRLGYTF. DNA for the CDR3: TGTGCCAGCAGCGCCCCTCGACTTGGCTACACCTTC.

The gene calls are TRBV29-1 and TRBJ2-2; D remains unclear. Trimming cost V 2 bases and J 3 bases, with 10 bases left between them. The CDR3 is made up of 14 amino acids. Germline CDR1 and CDR2: SQVTM and ANQGSEA. The CDR3 is CSVEWLLDTGELFF. CDR3 sequence (DNA): TGCAGCGTTGAATGGCTTTTGGACACCGGGGAGCTGTTTTTT.

The V and J genes are TRBV6-1 and TRBJ2-1, with D perhaps TRBD2 (5 bases). Trimming took off 2 bases at V and 0 bases at J, with 11 bases between the two ends. The CDR3 sequence is 16 residues long. CDR1 and CDR2 (germline): MNHNS, SASEGT. CDR3 in amino acids: CASSETVGSSYNEQFF. The CDR3, as DNA: TGTGCCAGCAGTGAAACAGTGGGGAGCTCCTACAATGAGCAGTTCTTC.

This sequence joins TRBV11-3 and TRBJ2-7; D is undetermined. The CDR3 has 14 residues. Trimming removed 6 bases at V and 2 bases at J, with 14 bases between. The V gene's germline CDR1 is SGHNT and CDR2 YENEEA. For the CDR3, the DNA is TGTGCCAGCAGTGTAGTAGCCGCCACCTACGAGCAGTACTTC. Its protein is CASSVVAATYEQYF.

The J gene is TRBJ2-1, the V gene TRBV5-4, with D perhaps TRBD2 (5 bases). Trimming left V 5 bases short and J 10 bases short, with 16 bases between. CDR1 is SGHNT, CDR2 YYREEE, per germline (reference sequence). CDR3 length: 13 residues. The CDR3 DNA follows: TGTGCCAGCAGTAATACTCCCGAGGGCGAGCAGTTCTTC. Translated, it gives CASSNTPEGEQFF.

This clone was detected only a few times. The chain carries TRBV7-9 and TRBJ1-2; TRBD1 agrees at 11 bases. The CDR3 runs 16 residues. With 5 bases clipped from V and 8 bases from J, the junction kept 13 bases outside the gene matches. The germline CDR1 and CDR2 sequences are SEHNR and FQNEAQ (reference sequence). The CDR3 loop reads CASSSYIGQGALGYTF. CDR3 DNA sequence: TGTGCCAGCAGCAGCTATATTGGACAGGGGGCCCTCGGCTACACCTTC.

This sequence joins TRBV5-5 and TRBJ2-7, with 7 nucleotides matching TRBD2. V lost 2 bases, J lost 2 bases, and 7 bases stayed unmatched. The CDR3 runs 15 residues. Germline V gene lookup returns CDR1 SGHKS and CDR2 YYEKEE (reference sequence). The CDR3 DNA follows: TGTGCCAGCAGCTTAGGCCTAGCGGCAACCTACGAGCAGTACTTC. Its protein is CASSLGLAATYEQYF.

This sequence joins TRBV10-2 and TRBJ2-1; perhaps TRBD1 as D (5 bases). Trimming removed 1 base at V and 6 bases at J, with 16 bases between. The CDR3 has 16 residues. Germline V gene lookup returns CDR1 WSHSY and CDR2 SAAADI. CDR3 protein: CASSEWADRVSNEQFF. CDR3 nucleotide sequence: TGCGCCAGCAGTGAGTGGGCCGACAGAGTGAGCAATGAGCAGTTCTTC.

The chain uses TRBV11-3 and TRBJ1-5; TRBD1 is a possible D gene (6 bases). This CDR3 region has 18 residues. V was clipped by 2 bases and J by 9 bases, with 26 bases between them. CDR1 and CDR2 from the germline V gene are SGHNT and YENEEA. CDR3 sequence reads: CASSLFPGGGRGHRPQHF. The CDR3 nucleotides read TGTGCCAGCAGCTTATTCCCCGGGGGGGGGCGCGGGCATCGGCCCCAGCATTTT.

The chain's CDR3 is CASSPAGTGDYNEQFF. As DNA, the CDR3 is TGTGCCAGCAGCCCGGCAGGGACAGGGGACTACAATGAGCAGTTCTTC. The V gene is TRBV4-2, the J gene TRBJ2-1; 10 bases match TRBD1. The CDR3 has 16 residues. Germline CDR1 and CDR2: LGHNA and YNFKEQ. Trimming took 4 bases from V and 3 from J; bases not matched to a gene: 6.

The chain is built from TRBV5-6 and TRBJ1-2, with TRBD1 identical over 8 bases. The CDR3 extends over 15 amino acids. Germline-derived CDR1 and CDR2 are SGHDT and YYEEEE. After removal of 4 bases from V and 5 bases from J, the junction contained 10 bases not matched to a gene. CDR3 region: CASSRDRQSLYGYTF. The CDR3, as DNA: TGTGCCAGCAGCCGGGACAGGCAATCCTTATATGGCTACACCTTC.

The rearrangement uses TRBV6-1 and TRBJ2-5; the D gene is possibly TRBD2 (6 bases). This CDR3 spans 15 amino acids. V dropped 1 base and J dropped 5 bases, with 14 bases sitting between them. The germline V gene encodes CDR1 MNHNS and CDR2 SASEGT. The CDR3 DNA reads as TGTGCCAGCAGTGAAGGGGGCGGGGAGTGGGAGACCCAGTACTTC. Translated: CASSEGGGEWETQYF.

This chain joins TRBV30 and TRBJ2-5, with TRBD1 identical over 11 bases. Germline V gives CDR1 GTSNPN, CDR2 SVGIG (reference sequence). CDR3 length: 14 amino acids. The J segment lost 9 bases and the V segment lost 2 bases, leaving 8 bases of the junction unmatched. CDR3 in DNA: TGTGCCTGGAGTCCCCGGGACAGGGGGATGTCCCAGTACTTC. Translation gives CAWSPRDRGMSQYF.

The V gene is TRBV28, the J gene TRBJ1-3; 10 nucleotides line up with TRBD1. J lost 4 bases, V lost 8 bases, and 5 bases had no gene match. This CDR3 is 14 amino acids long. The germline V gene has CDR1 MDHEN and CDR2 SYDVKM. This CDR3 reads CASRRQGAGNTIYF. CDR3 nucleotides: TGTGCCAGCCGAAGACAGGGGGCCGGAAACACCATATATTTT.

The chain is built from TRBV10-1 and TRBJ2-3; 13 positions match TRBD2. The length of the CDR3 is 16 residues. Germline V gives CDR1 WNHNN, CDR2 SYGVQD (reference sequence). Trimming cost V 6 bases and J 4 bases; bases outside gene matches: 7. In DNA, the CDR3 is TGCGCCAGCAGGCCGCGGACTAGCGGGAGTCCAGATACGCAGTATTTT. Amino acid sequence: CASRPRTSGSPDTQYF.

This clone has just one count. The V gene is TRBV29-1, the J gene TRBJ2-1; 9 nucleotides align to TRBD2. The CDR3 contains 12 residues. Unmatched junction bases numbered 4, after V lost 7 bases and J lost 6 bases. Germline CDR1 SQVTM, CDR2 ANQGSEA. For the CDR3, the DNA is TGCAGCGCGACTAGCGGCTCCAATGAGCAGTTCTTC. It specifies CSATSGSNEQFF.